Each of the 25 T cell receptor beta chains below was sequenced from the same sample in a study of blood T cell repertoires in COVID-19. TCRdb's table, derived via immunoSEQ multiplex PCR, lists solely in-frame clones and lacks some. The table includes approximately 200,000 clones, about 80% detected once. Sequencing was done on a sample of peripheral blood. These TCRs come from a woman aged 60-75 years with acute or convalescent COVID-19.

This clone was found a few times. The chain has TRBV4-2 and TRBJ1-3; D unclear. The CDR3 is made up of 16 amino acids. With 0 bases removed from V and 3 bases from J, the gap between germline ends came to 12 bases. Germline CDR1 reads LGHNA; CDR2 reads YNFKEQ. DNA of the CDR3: TGTGCCAGCAGCCAAGATCAGGATTTGGTTGGAAACACCATATATTTT. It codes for CASSQDQDLVGNTIYF.

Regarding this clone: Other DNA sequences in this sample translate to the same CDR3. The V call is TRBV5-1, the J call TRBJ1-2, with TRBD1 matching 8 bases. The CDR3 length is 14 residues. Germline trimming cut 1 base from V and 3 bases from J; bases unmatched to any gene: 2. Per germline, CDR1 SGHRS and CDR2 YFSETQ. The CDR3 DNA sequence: TGCGCCAGCAGCTTGACGACAGGGGACTATGGCTACACCTTC. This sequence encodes CASSLTTGDYGYTF.

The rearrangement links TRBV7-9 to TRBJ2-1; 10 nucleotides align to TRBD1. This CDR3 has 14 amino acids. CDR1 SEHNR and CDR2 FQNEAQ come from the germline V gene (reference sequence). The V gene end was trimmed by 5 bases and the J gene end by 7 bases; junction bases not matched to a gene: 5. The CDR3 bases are TGTGCCAGCAGCACAATGGGACAGGGGAATGAGCAGTTCTTC. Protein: CASSTMGQGNEQFF.

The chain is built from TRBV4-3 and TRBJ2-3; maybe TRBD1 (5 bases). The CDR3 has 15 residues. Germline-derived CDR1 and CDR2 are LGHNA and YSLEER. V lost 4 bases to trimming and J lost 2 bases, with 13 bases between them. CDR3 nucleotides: TGCGCCAGCAGCCTAAGACAGCAGGCCACAGATACGCAGTATTTT. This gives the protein CASSLRQQATDTQYF.

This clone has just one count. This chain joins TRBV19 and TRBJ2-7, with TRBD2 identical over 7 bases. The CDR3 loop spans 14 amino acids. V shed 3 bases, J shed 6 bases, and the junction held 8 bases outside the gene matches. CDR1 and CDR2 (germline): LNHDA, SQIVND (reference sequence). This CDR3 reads CASSISRGTVEQYF. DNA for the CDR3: TGTGCCAGTAGTATTTCGCGGGGGACCGTCGAGCAGTACTTC. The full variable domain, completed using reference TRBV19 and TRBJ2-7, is DGGITQSPKYLFRKEGQNVTLSCEQNLNHDAMYWYRQDPGQGLRLIYYSQIVNDFQKGDIAEGYSVSREKKESFPLTVTSAQKNPTAFYLCASSISRGTVEQYFGPGTRLTVT.

The CDR3 here is CASRLFNEQFF. DNA of the CDR3: TGTGCCAGCAGACTATTCAATGAGCAGTTCTTC. The genes are TRBV6-5 and TRBJ2-1; D uncertain. The length of the CDR3 is 11 residues. CDR1 and CDR2 from the germline V gene are MNHEY and SVGAGI. V lost 6 bases to trimming and J lost 6 bases, with 6 bases between them.

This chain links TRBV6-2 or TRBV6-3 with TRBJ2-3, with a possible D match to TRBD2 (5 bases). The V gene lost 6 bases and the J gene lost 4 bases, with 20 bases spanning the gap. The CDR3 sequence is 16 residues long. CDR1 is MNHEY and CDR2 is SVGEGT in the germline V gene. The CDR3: CASSPRLLAGSDTQYF. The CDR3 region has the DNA TGTGCCAGCAGCCCTCGACTCCTAGCAGGTTCAGATACGCAGTATTTT.

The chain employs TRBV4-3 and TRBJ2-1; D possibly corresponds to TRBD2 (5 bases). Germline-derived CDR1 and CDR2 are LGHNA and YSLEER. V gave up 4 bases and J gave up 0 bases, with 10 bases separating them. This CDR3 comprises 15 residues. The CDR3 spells CASSPTTSSYNEQFF. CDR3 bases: TGCGCCAGCAGCCCGACAACTAGCTCCTACAATGAGCAGTTCTTC.

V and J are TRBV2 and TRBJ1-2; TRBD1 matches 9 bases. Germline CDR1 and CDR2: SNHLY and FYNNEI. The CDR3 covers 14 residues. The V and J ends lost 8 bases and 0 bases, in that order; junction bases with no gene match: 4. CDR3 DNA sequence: TGTGCCAGCTCCCGGACAGGGGCTAACTATGGCTACACCTTC. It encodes CASSRTGANYGYTF.

The CDR3: CASSQGGQGRDTQYF. In DNA form, the CDR3 reads TGTGCCAGCAGCCAAGGGGGACAGGGACGAGATACGCAGTATTTT. The chain uses TRBV4-2 and TRBJ2-3; 9 bases are a match to TRBD1. From germline, CDR1 is LGHNA and CDR2 YNFKEQ. The ends lost 1 base at V and 5 bases at J; junction bases unmatched: 4. CDR3 length: 15 amino acids.

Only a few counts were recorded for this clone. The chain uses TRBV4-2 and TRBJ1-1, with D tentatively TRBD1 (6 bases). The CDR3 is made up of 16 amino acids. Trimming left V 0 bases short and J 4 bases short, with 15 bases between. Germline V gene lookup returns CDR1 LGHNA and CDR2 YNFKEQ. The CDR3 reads CASSQDTAGDGTEAFF. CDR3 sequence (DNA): TGTGCCAGCAGCCAAGATACCGCAGGGGACGGCACTGAAGCTTTCTTT.

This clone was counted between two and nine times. The CDR3 reads CASSSDRGKYGYTF. In DNA form, the CDR3 reads TGTGCCAGCAGCTCGGACAGGGGCAAATATGGCTACACCTTC. V is TRBV5-6 and J is TRBJ1-2, with 9 bases fitting TRBD1. The CDR3 covers 14 residues. The germline V gene has CDR1 SGHDT and CDR2 YYEEEE. The V and J ends lost 3 bases and 5 bases, in that order; junction bases with no gene match: 5. Looking up the rest from reference TRBV5-6 and TRBJ1-2 gives the full variable domain: DAGVTQSPTHLIKTRGQQVTLRCSPKSGHDTVSWYQQALGQGPQFIFQYYEEEERQRGNFPDRFSGHQFPNYSSELNVNALLLGDSALYLCASSSDRGKYGYTFGSGTRLTVV.

The CDR3 region is CASSGGGAEAFF. CDR3 in DNA: TGTGCCAGCAGTGGCGGGGGTGCTGAAGCTTTCTTT. The chain carries TRBV6-2 or TRBV6-3 and TRBJ1-1, with D perhaps matching TRBD1 (5 bases). With 5 bases removed from V and 6 bases from J, the gap between germline ends came to 10 bases. Germline values: CDR1 MNHEY, CDR2 SVGEGT. CDR3 length equals 12 residues.

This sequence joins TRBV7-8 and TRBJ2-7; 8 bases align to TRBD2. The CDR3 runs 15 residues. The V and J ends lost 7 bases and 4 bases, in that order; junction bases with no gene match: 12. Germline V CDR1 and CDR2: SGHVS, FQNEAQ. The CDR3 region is CASTEFSSGGYEQYF. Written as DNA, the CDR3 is TGTGCCAGCACCGAATTCAGCTCGGGGGGGTACGAGCAGTACTTC.

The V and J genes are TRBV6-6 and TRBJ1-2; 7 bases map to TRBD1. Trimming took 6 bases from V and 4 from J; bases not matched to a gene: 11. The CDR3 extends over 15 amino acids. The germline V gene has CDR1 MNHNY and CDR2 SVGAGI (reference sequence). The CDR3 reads CASSRLTGTLYGYTF. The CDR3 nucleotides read TGTGCCAGCAGCCGACTGACAGGGACCCTCTATGGCTACACCTTC.

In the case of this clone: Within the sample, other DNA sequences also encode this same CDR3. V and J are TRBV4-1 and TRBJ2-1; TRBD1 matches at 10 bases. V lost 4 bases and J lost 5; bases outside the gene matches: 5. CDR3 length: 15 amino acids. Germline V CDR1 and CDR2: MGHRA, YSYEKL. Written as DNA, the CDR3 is TGCGCCAGCAGCCCCCGGACAGGGGGGGACAATGAGCAGTTCTTC. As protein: CASSPRTGGDNEQFF.

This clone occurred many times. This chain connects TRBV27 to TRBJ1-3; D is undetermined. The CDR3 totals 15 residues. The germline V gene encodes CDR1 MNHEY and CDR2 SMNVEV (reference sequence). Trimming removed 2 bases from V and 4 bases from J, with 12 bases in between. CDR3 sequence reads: CASSLTRSGGNTIYF. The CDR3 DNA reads TGTGCCAGCAGTTTAACACGGTCGGGAGGAAACACCATATATTTT.

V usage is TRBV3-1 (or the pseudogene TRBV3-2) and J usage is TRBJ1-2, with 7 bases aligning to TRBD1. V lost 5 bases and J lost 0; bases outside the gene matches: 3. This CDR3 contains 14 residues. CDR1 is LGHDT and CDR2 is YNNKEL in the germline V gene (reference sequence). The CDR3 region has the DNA TGTGCCAGCAGCACAGGGGTCCCTAACTATGGCTACACCTTC. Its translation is CASSTGVPNYGYTF.

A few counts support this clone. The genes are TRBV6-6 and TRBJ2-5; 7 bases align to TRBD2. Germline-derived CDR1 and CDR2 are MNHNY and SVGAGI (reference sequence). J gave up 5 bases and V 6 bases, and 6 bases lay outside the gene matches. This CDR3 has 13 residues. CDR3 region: CASRETSSETQYF. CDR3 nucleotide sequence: TGTGCCAGCAGAGAGACTAGCTCGGAGACCCAGTACTTC.

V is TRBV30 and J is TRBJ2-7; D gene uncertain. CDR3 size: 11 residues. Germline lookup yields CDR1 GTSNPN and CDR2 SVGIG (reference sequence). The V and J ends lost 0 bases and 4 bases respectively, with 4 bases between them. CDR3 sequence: CAWSVAYEQYF. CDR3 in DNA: TGTGCCTGGAGTGTTGCGTACGAGCAGTACTTC.

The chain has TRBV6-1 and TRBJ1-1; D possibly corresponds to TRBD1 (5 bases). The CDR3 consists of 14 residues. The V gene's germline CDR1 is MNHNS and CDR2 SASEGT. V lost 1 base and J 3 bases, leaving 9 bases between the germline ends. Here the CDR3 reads CASSEGGLYTEAFF. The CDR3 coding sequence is TGTGCCAGCAGTGAAGGGGGCCTGTACACTGAAGCTTTCTTT.

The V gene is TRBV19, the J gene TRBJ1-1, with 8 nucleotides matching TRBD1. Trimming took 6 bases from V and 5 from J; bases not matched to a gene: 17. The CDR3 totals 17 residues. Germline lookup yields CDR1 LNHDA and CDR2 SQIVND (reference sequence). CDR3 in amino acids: CASRGEPGTGRGTEAFF. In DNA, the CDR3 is TGTGCCAGTAGGGGGGAGCCCGGGACAGGCCGTGGGACTGAAGCTTTCTTT.

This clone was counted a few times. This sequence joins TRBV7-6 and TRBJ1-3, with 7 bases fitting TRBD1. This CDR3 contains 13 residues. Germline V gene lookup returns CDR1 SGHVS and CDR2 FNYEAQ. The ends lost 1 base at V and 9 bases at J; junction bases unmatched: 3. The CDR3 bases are TGTGCCAGCAGCTTAGGACAGGGCGGCACCATATATTTT. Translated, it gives CASSLGQGGTIYF.

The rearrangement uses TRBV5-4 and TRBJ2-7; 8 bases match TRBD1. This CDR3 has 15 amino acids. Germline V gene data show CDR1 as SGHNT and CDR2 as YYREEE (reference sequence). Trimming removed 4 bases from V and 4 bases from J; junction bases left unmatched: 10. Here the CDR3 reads CASSHGGQAKYEQYF. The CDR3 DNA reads TGTGCCAGCAGCCACGGGGGACAGGCGAAATACGAGCAGTACTTC.

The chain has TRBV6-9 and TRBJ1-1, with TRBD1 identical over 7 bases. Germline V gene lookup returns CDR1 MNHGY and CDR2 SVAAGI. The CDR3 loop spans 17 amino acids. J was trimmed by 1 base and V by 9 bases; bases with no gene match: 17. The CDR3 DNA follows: TGTGCCAGACCCCGTTACAGGGGTTTAGTTAAGAACACTGAAGCTTTCTTT. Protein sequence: CARPRYRGLVKNTEAFF.